The 4 T cell receptor beta chains in this list originate from one sample, sequenced in a study of vaccination and CD4 T cells after COVID-19. An Oncomine TCR Beta short-read assay was used to sequence the DNA from cultured CD4+ T cells. TCRdb used MiXCR to reprocess the PCR reads, holding one entry per CDR3 protein. The sample has 15,000 or so distinct CDR3 sequences; roughly half are singletons. Time point of the sample: late sampling 161 to 241 days after vaccination in a few convalescent patients. Treatment described: 10-day PBMC culture with coronavirus spike peptide pools or control peptides (ViraFEST assay). These receptors' targets are unknown. This specimen was CD4+ T cells from blood, cultured in vitro, taken about 7 months after SARS-CoV-2 vaccination. These receptors were taken from a human donor who had recovered from COVID-19.

The chain couples TRBV5-4 to TRBJ2-3, with D perhaps TRBD2 (5 bases). Per the germline V gene, CDR1 is SGHNT and CDR2 is YYREEE (reference sequence). This CDR3 comprises 16 residues. The V and J ends lost 6 bases and 4 bases respectively, with 21 bases between them. The CDR3 loop reads CASTWKGVPGSDTQYF. The CDR3 DNA reads TGTGCCAGCACCTGGAAGGGCGTCCCGGGGTCAGATACGCAGTATTTT.

This clonotype turned up a few times. This chain joins TRBV19 and TRBJ1-2, with D maybe TRBD1 (5 bases). V was clipped by 6 bases and J by 6 bases, with 17 bases between them. Germline assignment: CDR1 LNHDA and CDR2 SQIVND (reference sequence). The CDR3 totals 14 residues. CDR3 protein: CASSPVTRVNGYTF. The CDR3 DNA follows: TGTGCCAGTAGCCCCGTGACCAGGGTTAATGGCTACACCTTC.

This clonotype has just a few counts. The chain links TRBV15 to TRBJ2-1, with D possibly being TRBD2 (5 bases). Germline V gives CDR1 LNHNV, CDR2 YYDKDF (reference sequence). The CDR3 is 12 residues long. The ends were cut back, 4 bases at V and 10 bases at J, with 11 bases in the middle. The CDR3 reads CATSKGEGEQFF. In nucleotides, the CDR3 is TGTGCCACCAGCAAGGGAGAAGGGGAGCAGTTCTTC.

The chain employs TRBV2 and TRBJ1-2; D not certain. The CDR3 loop spans 13 amino acids. Trimming pared 2 bases from V and 5 bases from J, leaving 9 bases between. Looked up from germline, CDR1 is SNHLY and CDR2 is FYNNEI. The CDR3 reads CASSERKGYGYTF. CDR3 sequence (DNA): TGTGCCAGCAGTGAACGGAAGGGATATGGCTACACCTTC.